Sequencing of this TCR beta chain was carried out in a study of blood T cell repertoires in COVID-19. Study in general: Some COVID-19 samples were acute and others convalescent; all came from the United States, Italy and Spain. T cells, B-cell-depleted T cells, or PBMCs provided the cDNA or gDNA that served as material.

Repertoires were generated with immunoSEQ multiplex PCR, while TCRdb's copy carries only in-frame clones and drops some. Of more than 40,000 clones in the sample, about 88% were seen once. Material: peripheral blood. The receptor comes from a man over 45 with active COVID-19.

CDR3 nucleotide sequence: TGTGCCAGCAGCTTGGGGGACAGGGTTTACTATGGCTACACCTTC. It yields the protein CASSLGDRVYYGYTF. The chain has TRBV5-8 and TRBJ1-2, with 9 positions matching TRBD1. Germline values: CDR1 SGHTS, CDR2 YDEGEE. The CDR3 covers 15 residues. The ends lost 0 bases at V and 3 bases at J; junction bases unmatched: 3.